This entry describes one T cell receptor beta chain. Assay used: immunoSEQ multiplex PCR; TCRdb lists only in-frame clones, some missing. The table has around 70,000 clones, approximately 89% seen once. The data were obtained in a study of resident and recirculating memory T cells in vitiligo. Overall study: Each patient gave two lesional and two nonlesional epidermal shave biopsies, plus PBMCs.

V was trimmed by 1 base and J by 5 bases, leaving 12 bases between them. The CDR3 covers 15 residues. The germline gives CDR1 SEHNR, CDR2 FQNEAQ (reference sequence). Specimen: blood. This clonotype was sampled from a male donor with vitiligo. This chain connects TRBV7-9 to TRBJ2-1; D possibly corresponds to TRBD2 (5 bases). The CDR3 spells CASSLGGRVHNEQFF. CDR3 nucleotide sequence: TGTGCCAGCAGCTTAGGCGGGCGGGTGCACAATGAGCAGTTCTTC.